Following are 14 T cell receptor beta chains from one sample sequenced in a study of T-cell memory formation after mild COVID-19. TCRdb re-called the 5' RACE reads through MiXCR, storing one row per CDR3 protein. This sample has fewer than 250,000 distinct CDR3 sequences, with approximately 10% found just once. The sample was PBMCs or a T cell subset sorted from them (not recorded which). Receptor source: a man aged 18-30 years who had mild COVID-19 (a few samples of this study predate the infection). Cell type and time point are not known.

The rearrangement joins TRBV12-3 or TRBV12-4 to TRBJ2-5, with D unresolved. This CDR3 comprises 11 residues. Deletions cut 3 bases from V and 13 bases from J, with 12 bases between. The CDR3 nucleotides are TGTGCCAGCAGTTTTGGTGGAACGCGGTACTTC. Its translation: CASSFGGTRYF.

This chain connects TRBV4-1 to TRBJ2-3; the D call may be TRBD1 or TRBD2 (6 bases each). V shed 6 bases and J shed 4 bases, with 14 bases lying between them. The CDR3 is made up of 14 amino acids. Germline V gene lookup returns CDR1 MGHRA and CDR2 YSYEKL. CDR3 residues: CASRRPGGADTQYF. CDR3 nucleotide sequence: TGCGCCAGCAGACGTCCCGGGGGCGCAGATACGCAGTATTTT.

The CDR3 sequence is CASSLNPGVETQYF. Written as DNA, the CDR3 is TGTGCCAGCAGTTTAAATCCAGGCGTAGAGACCCAGTACTTC. The chain links TRBV12-3 or TRBV12-4 to TRBJ2-5; D is unresolved. CDR3 length: 14 residues. V lost 2 bases and J lost 4, with 11 bases in between.

The chain joins TRBV5-1 to TRBJ2-1; 15 bases map to TRBD2. The CDR3 has 15 amino acids. In germline, CDR1 is SGHRS, CDR2 YFSETQ. V lost 7 bases to trimming and J lost 6 bases; unmatched junction nucleotides: 5. In DNA, the CDR3 is TGCGCCAGCGGACTAGCGGGGGGGTTGAGCAATGAGCAGTTCTTC. Translated: CASGLAGGLSNEQFF.

V is TRBV10-2 and J is TRBJ1-3; a possible D gene is TRBD1 (5 bases). Trimming took 4 bases from V and 4 from J, leaving 8 bases between them. Germline V gene data show CDR1 as WSHSY and CDR2 as SAAADI. CDR3 size: 13 residues. The CDR3 protein is CASSVGVGNTIYF. CDR3 DNA sequence: TGCGCCAGCAGTGTAGGGGTCGGAAACACCATATATTTT.

This clonotype has only a few counts. The chain has TRBV18 and TRBJ1-1, with D perhaps matching TRBD1 (6 bases). Trimming left V 6 bases short and J 7 bases short, with 12 bases between. From germline, CDR1 is KGHSH and CDR2 LQKENI. CDR3 length: 12 amino acids. The chain's CDR3 is CASSPGQIEAFF. In DNA form, the CDR3 reads TGTGCCAGCTCCCCCGGACAGATTGAAGCTTTCTTT.

A few counts support this clonotype. The chain recombines TRBV10-3 with TRBJ1-1, with D tentatively TRBD1 (5 bases). The V end was cut by 10 bases, the J end by 1 base, with 7 bases between. The germline V gene has CDR1 ENHRY and CDR2 SYGVKD. The CDR3 is 11 amino acids. DNA for the CDR3: TGTGCCACCGGACAGAACACTGAAGCTTTCTTT. It is translated as CATGQNTEAFF.

This clonotype was picked up a small number of times. The chain joins TRBV11-2 to TRBJ1-1, with D unclear. The CDR3 has 14 residues. V gave up 6 bases and J gave up 1 base, with 12 bases separating them. Germline V lookup: CDR1 SGHAT, CDR2 FQNNGV. CDR3 sequence (DNA): TGTGCCAGCAGGTTCAGGCCTCCGAACACTGAAGCTTTCTTT. Its translation: CASRFRPPNTEAFF.

This clonotype was detected ten times or more. This sequence joins TRBV7-2 and TRBJ2-3, with 8 bases lining up with TRBD2. The V gene's germline CDR1 is SGHTA and CDR2 FQGNSA. CDR3 size: 15 residues. Trimming removed 2 bases from V and 7 bases from J; junction bases left unmatched: 8. The CDR3: CASSLSSAGVNTQYF. Here the CDR3 DNA reads TGTGCCAGCAGCTTATCCTCAGCGGGGGTGAATACGCAGTATTTT.

This clonotype was detected ten times or more. The chain joins TRBV6-1 to TRBJ1-1; D call uncertain. V lost 2 bases, J lost 1 base, and 5 bases lay in between. CDR1 MNHNS and CDR2 SASEGT come from the germline V gene. The CDR3 has 13 residues. The DNA for the CDR3 is TGTGCCAGCAGTGAATCCGGGAACACTGAAGCTTTCTTT. It yields the protein CASSESGNTEAFF.

This CDR3 is CASSTPNLWATEAFF. DNA for the CDR3: TGTGCCAGCAGCACTCCGAACCTATGGGCCACTGAAGCTTTCTTT. The chain combines TRBV11-2 with TRBJ1-1; D unresolved. This CDR3 is built from 15 residues. CDR1 is SGHAT and CDR2 is FQNNGV in the germline V gene. V dropped 5 bases and J dropped 4 bases, with 17 bases sitting between them.

This clonotype occurred a few times. The chain recombines TRBV6-6 with TRBJ1-5; TRBD1 might be the D (6 bases). The ends were cut back, 0 bases at V and 7 bases at J, with 19 bases in the middle. The germline CDR1 and CDR2 sequences are MNHNY and SVGAGI (reference sequence). CDR3 length: 17 residues. This CDR3 is CASSYSRVGDIQQPQHF. Written as DNA, the CDR3 is TGTGCCAGCAGTTACTCGAGGGTTGGGGACATCCAGCAGCCCCAGCATTTT.

The chain links TRBV18 to TRBJ1-2; 10 bases map to TRBD1. Germline CDR1 reads KGHSH; CDR2 reads LQKENI. The length of the CDR3 is 14 residues. The J segment lost 6 bases and the V segment lost 3 bases, leaving 4 bases of the junction unmatched. The CDR3 protein is CASSPGTGEHGYTF. DNA of the CDR3: TGTGCCAGCTCACCTGGGACAGGGGAACATGGCTACACCTTC.

This clonotype was seen a few times. The V gene is TRBV2, the J gene TRBJ1-5; 9 nucleotides match TRBD1. Germline V gives CDR1 SNHLY, CDR2 FYNNEI. J lost 1 base, V lost 6 bases, and 4 bases had no gene match. The CDR3 sequence is 15 residues long. Here the CDR3 reads CASRLDRGSNQPQHF. The DNA for the CDR3 is TGTGCCAGCAGACTGGACAGGGGAAGCAATCAGCCCCAGCATTTT.